This T cell receptor beta chain was captured by sequencing in a study of blood T cell repertoires in COVID-19. Study information: Some COVID-19 samples were acute and others convalescent; all came from the United States, Italy and Spain. The cDNA or gDNA used as material had been derived from T cells, B-cell-depleted T cells, or PBMCs.

Germline trimming cut 3 bases from V and 2 bases from J; bases unmatched to any gene: 1. CDR1 and CDR2 from the germline V gene are MGHDK and SYGVNS. The CDR3 has 15 amino acids. Authors' processing steps: Amplification of reference gene primers was used by the study to estimate nucleated cell counts. Assay used: immunoSEQ multiplex PCR; TCRdb lists only in-frame clones, some missing. For V, J and clone size, that table is used; D and trimming come from the DNA. Of nearly 350,000 clones listed, approximately 89% are singletons. The sample was peripheral blood. The chain couples TRBV25-1 to TRBJ2-3; 11 bases align to TRBD2. The TCR comes from a woman between 18 and 29 years old who had recovered from COVID-19. In DNA, the CDR3 is TGTGCCAGCAGTGATAGCGGGAGGGCCACAGATACGCAGTATTTT. This encodes CASSDSGRATDTQYF.